Below, 14 T cell receptor beta chains from the same sample are listed, as sequenced in a study of blood T cell repertoires in COVID-19 (dated by TCRdb to about 2020). Library method: the immunoSEQ multiplex PCR assay. The source is immuneACCESS, and TCRdb retained only in-frame sequences with V and J called. Part of the clones is not carried over; for the studies checked, unresolved V genes explain less than half of this, and the remainder is unexplained. This sample gives some 220,000 clones in total; 75% to 85% of them show up just once. Approximately 5.7% of the sample goes to the ten largest clones. Source material: peripheral blood. Receptors originate from a human donor in a cohort sampled during active COVID-19.

The CDR3 DNA follows: TGTGCCAGCAGTTACGAAGGACAGGAATTCTACGAGCAGTACTTC. Its translation is CASSYEGQEFYEQYF. The chain uses TRBV6-2 or TRBV6-3 and TRBJ2-7; 7 bases match TRBD1. Germline CDR1 is MNHEY and CDR2 is SVGEGT. This CDR3 region has 15 residues. The V and J ends lost 2 bases and 3 bases, in that order; junction bases with no gene match: 7.

V usage is TRBV6-2 or TRBV6-3 and J usage is TRBJ1-5, with a tentative D call TRBD1 (6 bases). The CDR3 extends over 19 amino acids. V was trimmed by 0 bases and J by 0 bases, leaving 18 bases between them. The V gene's germline CDR1 is MNHEY and CDR2 SVGEGT. The CDR3 reads CASSYSGTGGAYSNQPQHF. Here the CDR3 DNA reads TGTGCCAGCAGTTACTCCGGGACGGGGGGGGCCTATAGCAATCAGCCCCAGCATTTT.

The rearrangement links TRBV20-1 to TRBJ1-6, with 7 bases that match TRBD1. CDR1 and CDR2 from the germline V gene are DFQATT and SNEGSKA (reference sequence). The CDR3 has 16 residues. V gave up 6 bases and J gave up 0 bases; unmatched junction bases: 8. CDR3 sequence: CSASQTGSSYNSPLHF. The CDR3 DNA reads TGCAGTGCCAGTCAGACAGGGAGCTCCTATAATTCACCCCTCCACTTT.

This chain uses TRBV18 with TRBJ2-7; TRBD1 matches at 8 bases. Trimming cost V 2 bases and J 3 bases; bases outside gene matches: 9. The germline V gene encodes CDR1 KGHSH and CDR2 LQKENI. The CDR3 runs to 16 residues. The chain's CDR3 is CASSPLARGRLYEQYF. CDR3 nucleotides: TGTGCCAGCTCACCATTGGCCAGGGGGCGCCTCTACGAGCAGTACTTC.

V gene TRBV7-2 combines with J gene TRBJ2-2; D unresolved. Germline V gene data show CDR1 as SGHTA and CDR2 as FQGNSA. Trimming removed 2 bases from V and 0 bases from J, with 7 bases in between. The CDR3 is 15 residues long. The CDR3 bases are TGTGCCAGCAGCTTAAGCCTGGCGAACACCGGGGAGCTGTTTTTT. Its translation: CASSLSLANTGELFF.

The table lists this clone with a count of one. The CDR3 reads CASSTVGLYNEQFF. The CDR3 nucleotides are TGTGCCAGTAGTACCGTGGGACTCTACAATGAGCAGTTCTTC. The chain joins TRBV19 to TRBJ2-1; tentative D call: TRBD2 (6 bases). V dropped 4 bases and J dropped 3 bases, with 10 bases sitting between them. The CDR3 is made up of 14 amino acids. Germline CDR1 and CDR2: LNHDA and SQIVND (reference sequence).

The CDR3 DNA reads TGTGCCAGTAGTCTCAGGCCGGGGGAAAAACTGTTTTTT. This codes for CASSLRPGEKLFF. V gene TRBV19 combines with J gene TRBJ1-4, with unresolved D. CDR3 length: 13 amino acids. The germline CDR1 and CDR2 sequences are LNHDA and SQIVND (reference sequence). The ends were cut back, 5 bases at V and 8 bases at J, with 12 bases in the middle. The full variable domain, its missing parts supplied by reference TRBV19 and TRBJ1-4, is DGGITQSPKYLFRKEGQNVTLSCEQNLNHDAMYWYRQDPGQGLRLIYYSQIVNDFQKGDIAEGYSVSREKKESFPLTVTSAQKNPTAFYLCASSLRPGEKLFFGSGTQLSVL.

J is TRBJ2-7 and V is TRBV28; maybe TRBD2 (5 bases). With 6 bases removed from V and 0 bases from J, the gap between germline ends came to 15 bases. Germline loops: CDR1 MDHEN, CDR2 SYDVKM. The CDR3 has 15 amino acids. The CDR3: CASSRSRAYSYEQYF. The CDR3 DNA reads as TGTGCCAGCAGCCGCTCGAGGGCCTACTCCTACGAGCAGTACTTC.

This rearrangement joins TRBV6-5 to TRBJ2-5; D is possibly TRBD1 (6 bases). This CDR3 has 14 residues. Germline CDR1 reads MNHEY; CDR2 reads SVGAGI. With 5 bases removed from V and 2 bases from J, the gap between germline ends came to 12 bases. The CDR3 spells CASSPWDTQETQYF. CDR3 in DNA: TGTGCCAGCAGTCCTTGGGACACGCAAGAGACCCAGTACTTC.

This clone was detected only a few times. This chain joins TRBV18 and TRBJ1-1, with 8 nucleotides matching TRBD1. The germline V gene encodes CDR1 KGHSH and CDR2 LQKENI. Trimming took 5 bases from V and 10 from J; bases not matched to a gene: 9. CDR3 length: 13 residues. As DNA, the CDR3 is TGTGCCAGCTCATCAGACAGGGGCTGGGGAGCTTTCTTT. Amino acid sequence: CASSSDRGWGAFF.

The genes are TRBV11-3 and TRBJ2-7; D possibly corresponds to TRBD2 (6 bases). Germline CDR1 SGHNT, CDR2 YENEEA. This CDR3 region has 13 residues. V was clipped by 5 bases and J by 3 bases, with 11 bases between them. DNA for the CDR3: TGTGCCAGCAGCCGGAGGGTCGGCTACGAGCAGTACTTC. This gives the protein CASSRRVGYEQYF.

Concerning this clone itself: Germline is not matched at one junction end, which may reflect a read error. This chain uses TRBV7-7 with TRBJ2-1, with TRBD2 identical over 10 bases. Germline assignment: CDR1 SSHAT and CDR2 FNYEAQ (reference sequence). CDR3 length: 15 amino acids. The CDR3 nucleotides are TGTGCTAGCAGCTCGGGACTAGCGCTTTACAATGAGCAGTTCTTC. It specifies CASSSGLALYNEQFF.

This clone appeared a few times. The chain recombines TRBV6-5 with TRBJ1-5, with 8 bases aligning to TRBD1. The V segment lost 6 bases and the J segment 4 bases; nucleotides outside the gene matches: 8. This CDR3 spans 15 amino acids. Germline loops: CDR1 MNHEY, CDR2 SVGAGI. This chain's CDR3 is CASRVGQGPNQPQHF. The CDR3 DNA reads as TGTGCCAGCAGAGTAGGACAGGGTCCGAATCAGCCCCAGCATTTT.

V gene TRBV6-5 combines with J gene TRBJ2-3, with 8 bases identical to TRBD2. Losses at the gene ends were 7 bases for V and 1 base for J; bases not matched to a gene: 7. Germline V gene data show CDR1 as MNHEY and CDR2 as SVGAGI. The CDR3 runs to 15 residues. CDR3 in amino acids: CASTPLGGGTDTQYF. The CDR3 nucleotides read TGTGCCAGCACCCCTCTCGGGGGGGGCACAGATACGCAGTATTTT.